This T cell receptor beta chain emerged from a study of monozygotic twins with inflammatory bowel disease. Comment on this clonotype: Its specificity is not known.

Regarding the study as a whole: Lower TCRbeta diversity (inverse Simpson) was seen in IBD patients than in healthy co-twins. Background noise in patient repertoires may stem from differing immunosuppressive treatments. Researchers report that IBD patients shared fewer clonotypes with others than healthy twins, especially amid disease activity.

Each UMI, carrying a 6-nucleotide sample barcode, came from template switching. Reanalyzing the 5' RACE reads, TCRdb keeps one entry per CDR3 protein, without DNA. The listing records approximately 150,000 distinct CDR3 sequences. What was sequenced was blood. The sequence was collected from a human donor with ulcerative colitis or Crohn's disease, or a healthy co-twin of an affected twin (not recorded which).

The CDR3 region is CASSLAAGDSPLHF. V is TRBV12-3 or TRBV12-4 and J is TRBJ1-6; TCRdb's assignment of TRBD1 cannot be checked, as there is no DNA. The CDR3 length is 14 residues.